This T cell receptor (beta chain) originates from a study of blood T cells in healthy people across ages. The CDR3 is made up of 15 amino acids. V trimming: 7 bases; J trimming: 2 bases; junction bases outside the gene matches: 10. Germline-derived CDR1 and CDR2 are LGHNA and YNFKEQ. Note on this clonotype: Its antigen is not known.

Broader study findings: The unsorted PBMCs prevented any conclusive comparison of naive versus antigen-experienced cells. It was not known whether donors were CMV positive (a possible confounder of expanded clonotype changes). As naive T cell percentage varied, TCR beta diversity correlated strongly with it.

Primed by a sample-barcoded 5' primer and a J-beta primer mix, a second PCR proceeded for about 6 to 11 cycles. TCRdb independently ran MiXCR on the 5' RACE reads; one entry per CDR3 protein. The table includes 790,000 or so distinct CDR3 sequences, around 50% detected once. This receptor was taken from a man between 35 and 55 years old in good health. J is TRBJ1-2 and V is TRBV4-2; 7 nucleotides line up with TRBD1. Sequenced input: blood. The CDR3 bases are TGTGCCAGCACTGACAGGGAGCGGCCCAACTATGGCTACACCTTC. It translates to CASTDRERPNYGYTF.